This TCR beta chain was profiled in a study of CD8+CD57+ T cells in acquired aplastic anemia (dated by TCRdb to the late 2010s). Broadly, across the study: DNA extracted from sorted CD4+ and CD8+ cells had a mean of roughly 3 ug, with a range of about 0.2 to 30 ug. Mean read counts for healthy donor samples were 8.5 million to 10.8 million for CD4+ cells and under 14 million for CD8+ cells. Points the paper makes about the study in general: Around 27 CD8+ CDR3 sequences were found in both patients and controls but appeared to be highly expressed in patients and within the immunodominant clones of the patients. Between patients and healthy controls, no significant difference in CD8+ Simpson's diversity was found (P=0.060).

In this study, sorted CD4+ and CD8+ T cells from the blood of healthy subjects and of severe aplastic anemia patients had their TCR repertoires deep-sequenced. Ficoll-Paque density gradient centrifugation was used to isolate peripheral blood mononuclear cells. Before DNA extraction, CD4+ and CD8+ T cells were sorted with FACS or magnetic beads. Worth noting for this clonotype: Its recognized antigen is unknown. No much larger clone is present one base from it, and per-base qualities are unavailable.

CDR1 SGDLS and CDR2 YYNGEE were looked up in the germline V gene. The CDR3 has 14 amino acids, counting the end cysteine and phenylalanine. The only DNA kept is the CDR3, 42 bases in frame from the first base. V loses 3 bases, J loses 3 bases, and the germline ends lie 7 bases apart. Genomic DNA was used as template for profiling of TCR beta VDJ combinations and CDR3 sequences. An Illumina HiSeq 2000 was used for TCR repertoire sequencing. As for how the authors treated the data: TRBV/TRBJ rearrangement plots, CDR3 size and DJ length profiles, and Simpson's diversity index were used to evaluate the repertoires. The most abundant DNA sequence in the deep sequencing data was defined as the immunodominant clone. CDR3 amino acid sequences were screened for sharing across subjects and compared with published repertoires and the VDJdb database. TCRdb redid the processing of the public reads, applying fastp at Q25 and MiXCR, and retained in-frame beta chains. Entries are consolidated by CDR3 protein sequence, retaining the most common genes and DNA. The V and J calls and clone size come from TCRdb's table, not from the authors' own analysis. In all, the sample holds a few hundred thousand distinct CDR3 sequences, and around 63% of those were seen once. The ten largest clones represent 25% to 30% of the sample.

This TCR came from a human donor in good health. The chain was built from TRBV9 and TRBJ1-6, with no reliable assignment of the D segment. Sequencing was done on a sample of sorted CD4+, CD8+, or CD8+CD57+ T cells (not recorded which) from PBMCs. The DNA sequence is given as TGTGCCAGCAGCGCTGGGGACTATAATTCACCCCTCCACTTT. It specifies CASSAGDYNSPLHF.